This T cell receptor (beta chain) was recorded in a study of T cells in Graves' hyperthyroidism and ophthalmopathy. General study results and limits: In the analysis, a 13 V-J model separated ophthalmopathy from stable hyperthyroidism.

In the case of this clonotype: What it binds is unknown.

The V segment lost 5 bases and the J segment 4 bases; nucleotides outside the gene matches: 10. CDR1 and CDR2 (germline): MDHEN, SYDVKM. CDR3 length equals 15 residues. Amplification of TCR beta CDR3 regions was performed using RNA transcripts as template. TCR CDR3 underwent first-round RT-PCR with the HTBI primer set. One entry per CDR3 protein results from TCRdb running MiXCR on the multiplex PCR reads. The sample consists of about 360,000 distinct CDR3 sequences, less than 20% of them appearing once. This sequence joins TRBV28 and TRBJ2-7; TRBD2 matches at 8 bases. Sequencing was performed on blood. This receptor was obtained from a woman younger than 35 with Graves' hyperthyroidism that later progressed to Graves' ophthalmopathy. The CDR3 bases are TGTGCCAGCAGTCACAAGCGGGGGCCTCTATACGAGCAGTACTTC. Translating gives CASSHKRGPLYEQYF.